Listed below are T cell receptor beta chains from one sample, sequenced in a study of blood T cell repertoires in COVID-19. Only in-frame clones appear in the TCRdb table, and some are missing; sequencing was by immunoSEQ multiplex PCR. The sample carries around 190,000 clones, 87% recorded once. The sample taken for sequencing was PBMCs or T cells enriched from blood (not recorded which). These TCRs come from a man aged 18 to 30 with acute COVID-19. Each CDR3 is given with its conserved first and last residue. A D gene is named only where the DNA matches it firmly. Expanded clones are given a class, and other clones once, few, many or no size at all.

CDR3nt: TGTGCCAGCAGTTTGAATGAACTCGGACTAGCGGGAGGGAAACCCCCGGATACGCAGTATTTT
CDR3aa: CASSLNELGLAGGKPPDTQYF
abundance: -
d_gene: TRBD2
v_gene: TRBV28
j_gene: TRBJ2-3

CDR3nt: TGTGCCACCATAAGACAGGGGTTTGGTGAAGCTTTCTTT
CDR3aa: CATIRQGFGEAFF
abundance: -
d_gene: TRBD1
v_gene: TRBV28
j_gene: TRBJ1-1

CDR3nt: TGTGCCAGCAGTGACCCCCGACTAGCGGGGTACAATGAGCAGTTCTTC
CDR3aa: CASSDPRLAGYNEQFF
abundance: -
d_gene: TRBD2
v_gene: TRBV28
j_gene: TRBJ2-1

CDR3nt: TGTGCCAGCTCACCAAACAGGGGTACTGGAAACACCATATATTTT
CDR3aa: CASSPNRGTGNTIYF
abundance: -
d_gene: TRBD1
v_gene: TRBV18
j_gene: TRBJ1-3

CDR3nt: TGTGCCAGTAGGATCACTAGCCCCGGGGAGCTGTTTTTT
CDR3aa: CASRITSPGELFF
abundance: -
d_gene: -
v_gene: TRBV19
j_gene: TRBJ2-2

CDR3nt: TGTGCCAGCAGTCCCGGTCCTGAAGCTTTCTTT
CDR3aa: CASSPGPEAFF
abundance: -
d_gene: -
v_gene: TRBV28
j_gene: TRBJ1-1

CDR3nt: TGTGCCAGCAGCCCGGACGGACTAGCGGTCCACGAGAATAGTCAGTACTTC
CDR3aa: CASSPDGLAVHENSQYF
abundance: -
d_gene: TRBD2
v_gene: TRBV14
j_gene: TRBJ2-4

CDR3nt: TGTGCCAGCAGTCCCGACAGGTCCCATGAAAAACTGTTTTTT
CDR3aa: CASSPDRSHEKLFF
abundance: -
d_gene: -
v_gene: TRBV28
j_gene: TRBJ1-4

CDR3nt: TGTGCCAGCAGCCCGGCCACTAGCGGGAGTAGAGGTGAGCAGTTCTTC
CDR3aa: CASSPATSGSRGEQFF
abundance: -
d_gene: TRBD2
v_gene: TRBV5-4
j_gene: TRBJ2-1

CDR3nt: TGTGCCAGCAGTATCCCACAGGGGCCACGTGAAAAACTGTTTTTT
CDR3aa: CASSIPQGPREKLFF
abundance: few
d_gene: TRBD1
v_gene: TRBV28
j_gene: TRBJ1-4

CDR3nt: TGTGCCAGCAGTGAATGGGACAGGGGGCGGGATGGCTACACCTTC
CDR3aa: CASSEWDRGRDGYTF
abundance: -
d_gene: TRBD1
v_gene: TRBV6-1
j_gene: TRBJ1-2

CDR3nt: TGTGCCACCAGTGATTGGGGGACAGGGGGCGCGTTTTCCTACACCTTC
CDR3aa: CATSDWGTGGAFSYTF
abundance: -
d_gene: TRBD1
v_gene: TRBV24-1
j_gene: TRBJ1-2

CDR3nt: TGTGCCAGCAGCCTAACTAGACTAGCGGGAGGGCGCACAGATACGCAGTATTTT
CDR3aa: CASSLTRLAGGRTDTQYF
abundance: -
d_gene: TRBD2
v_gene: TRBV4-2
j_gene: TRBJ2-3

CDR3nt: TGCAGCGTTGAAGGGCAGGAAAGTTACAATGAGCAGTTCTTC
CDR3aa: CSVEGQESYNEQFF
abundance: -
d_gene: -
v_gene: TRBV29-1
j_gene: TRBJ2-1

CDR3nt: TGTGCCAGCACCCCGACAGGGAGTGGCTACGAGCAGTACTTC
CDR3aa: CASTPTGSGYEQYF
abundance: -
d_gene: TRBD1
v_gene: TRBV3-1/TRBV3-2
j_gene: TRBJ2-7

CDR3nt: TGTGCTAGCAGCGACGGACTTCCCGGGAGATACGAGCAGTACTTC
CDR3aa: CASSDGLPGRYEQYF
abundance: -
d_gene: -
v_gene: TRBV7-7
j_gene: TRBJ2-7

CDR3nt: TGTGCCAGCAGCTTAGTCCCCAACGAGCAGTACTTC
CDR3aa: CASSLVPNEQYF
abundance: -
d_gene: -
v_gene: TRBV7-9
j_gene: TRBJ2-7

CDR3nt: TGTGCTAGCAGCTTAGCGCTGGTAGCGAACACCGGGGAGCTGTTTTTT
CDR3aa: CASSLALVANTGELFF
abundance: -
d_gene: -
v_gene: TRBV7-7
j_gene: TRBJ2-2

CDR3nt: TGCAGCGGCACGGGAGGTTCAAACGAGCAGTACTTC
CDR3aa: CSGTGGSNEQYF
abundance: -
d_gene: TRBD2
v_gene: TRBV29-1
j_gene: TRBJ2-7

CDR3nt: TGTGCCAGCAGCGTAGATAGGACACCTGGAAACACCATATATTTT
CDR3aa: CASSVDRTPGNTIYF
abundance: -
d_gene: -
v_gene: TRBV7-2
j_gene: TRBJ1-3

CDR3nt: TGCAGCGTCCCAGTGACAGGGAATGAGCAGTTCTTC
CDR3aa: CSVPVTGNEQFF
abundance: -
d_gene: TRBD1
v_gene: TRBV29-1
j_gene: TRBJ2-1

CDR3nt: TGCGCCAGCAGTGCAGCCAGGGGCTCGCGTAGAACTGAAGCTTTCTTT
CDR3aa: CASSAARGSRRTEAFF
abundance: -
d_gene: -
v_gene: TRBV10-1
j_gene: TRBJ1-1

CDR3nt: TGTGCCAGCGCAAGCGGGAGGATCGGTGAGCAGTTCTTC
CDR3aa: CASASGRIGEQFF
abundance: -
d_gene: TRBD2
v_gene: TRBV9
j_gene: TRBJ2-1

CDR3nt: TGTGCCAGCAGTTCACAGGGAGCAGGCGACTATGGCTACACCTTC
CDR3aa: CASSSQGAGDYGYTF
abundance: -
d_gene: -
v_gene: TRBV28
j_gene: TRBJ1-2

CDR3nt: TGTGCCAGCAGTTTTGCAGCGGGTATCTACGAGCAGTACTTC
CDR3aa: CASSFAAGIYEQYF
abundance: -
d_gene: -
v_gene: TRBV28
j_gene: TRBJ2-7

CDR3nt: TGTGCCAGTAACGACGGGACAACCAGCCAGAACACTGAAGCTTTCTTT
CDR3aa: CASNDGTTSQNTEAFF
abundance: -
d_gene: -
v_gene: TRBV19
j_gene: TRBJ1-1

CDR3nt: TGCGCCAGCAGCGGGACTAGCGGGAGAGGGGATACGCAGTATTTT
CDR3aa: CASSGTSGRGDTQYF
abundance: -
d_gene: TRBD2
v_gene: TRBV10-2
j_gene: TRBJ2-3

CDR3nt: TGTGCCAGCAGTTACTCGAAGACTAGCGGGCGATACGAGCAGTACTTC
CDR3aa: CASSYSKTSGRYEQYF
abundance: -
d_gene: TRBD2
v_gene: TRBV6-5
j_gene: TRBJ2-7

CDR3nt: TGTGCCAGCAGTTTAATGGAGAAAGCTTTCTTT
CDR3aa: CASSLMEKAFF
abundance: -
d_gene: -
v_gene: TRBV12-3/TRBV12-4
j_gene: TRBJ1-1

CDR3nt: TGTGCCAGCAGCCTGGGGGGGAATGAGCAGTTCTTC
CDR3aa: CASSLGGNEQFF
abundance: -
d_gene: TRBD2
v_gene: TRBV3-1/TRBV3-2
j_gene: TRBJ2-1

CDR3nt: TGTGCCAGCACCTTCGGGCAGGGTAATGGCTACACCTTC
CDR3aa: CASTFGQGNGYTF
abundance: -
d_gene: -
v_gene: TRBV6-5
j_gene: TRBJ1-2

CDR3nt: TGTGCCAGCAGCCTAGCGGGAGCCCGCAATGAGCAGTTCTTC
CDR3aa: CASSLAGARNEQFF
abundance: -
d_gene: TRBD2
v_gene: TRBV28
j_gene: TRBJ2-1

CDR3nt: TGTGCCAGCAGTGAACTACTAGCGGCCTACGAGCAGTACTTC
CDR3aa: CASSELLAAYEQYF
abundance: -
d_gene: TRBD2
v_gene: TRBV2
j_gene: TRBJ2-7

CDR3nt: TGTGCCACCAGCGCGACAGGGGATCATAATTCACCCCTCCACTTT
CDR3aa: CATSATGDHNSPLHF
abundance: -
d_gene: TRBD1
v_gene: TRBV15
j_gene: TRBJ1-6

CDR3nt: TGTGCCAGCAGCCAAGGGACAGCCAATGAGCAGTTCTTC
CDR3aa: CASSQGTANEQFF
abundance: -
d_gene: -
v_gene: TRBV14
j_gene: TRBJ2-1

CDR3nt: TGTGCCAGCAGTTGGCAGGGGAACGATGAGCAGTTCTTC
CDR3aa: CASSWQGNDEQFF
abundance: -
d_gene: -
v_gene: TRBV6-5
j_gene: TRBJ2-1